This T cell receptor (beta chain) was identified in a study of cytomegalovirus exposure and HLA in healthy donors. Study findings and constraints: Researchers counted over 150 TCR beta chains as cytomegalovirus-associated.

60 Vbeta and 13 Jbeta primers were used in PCR. Only in-frame clones appear in the TCRdb table, and some are missing; sequencing was by immunoSEQ multiplex PCR. The table shows some 120,000 clones, with roughly 62% occurring only once. This clone was detected a few times. Its target is not known. Trimming at V came to 2 bases and at J to 4 bases, leaving 5 bases not matched to a gene. The CDR3 is 15 residues long. Per the germline V gene, CDR1 is SNHLY and CDR2 is FYNNEI. The chain carries TRBV2 and TRBJ1-1; TRBD1 agrees at 9 bases. Material for sequencing was PBMCs. This TCR was recovered from a man aged 30 to 39 in good health and CMV-seropositive. CDR3 bases: TGTGCCAGCAGTGAACTGGGACAGGGATTCACTGAAGCTTTCTTT. It translates to CASSELGQGFTEAFF.